The clone carrying this T cell receptor beta chain was counted many times. V was pared by 4 bases and J by 10 bases, with 22 bases between. There are 15 residues in the CDR3. Per germline, CDR1 SNHLY and CDR2 FYNNEI. Amplified TCR beta CDR3 regions derived from RNA transcripts. TCR CDR3 regions were first amplified by RT-PCR with HTBI primers. TCRdb re-analysed the multiplex PCR reads in MiXCR, keeping a single row per CDR3 protein. The sample carries approximately 530,000 distinct CDR3 sequences, 15% to 20% recorded once. This sample is part of a study of T cells in Graves' hyperthyroidism and ophthalmopathy.

This clonotype originated in a man in his forties or fifties with Graves' ophthalmopathy. Material for sequencing was blood. This chain links TRBV2 with TRBJ1-1, with D unresolved. The CDR3 bases are TGTGCCAGCAGTGGAGAGAGCGCCCTACAATCACGAGCTTTCTTT. Its protein is CASSGESALQSRAFF.